The 12 T cell receptor beta chains below were found in one sample sequenced in a study of T cell responses to AZD1222 COVID-19 vaccine. This table comes from immunoSEQ multiplex PCR, and its TCRdb copy is limited to in-frame clones, with some not included. The repertoire holds roughly 170,000 clones, with 91% as singletons. Sample: peripheral blood, taken on day 0 of AZD1222 vaccination. Receptors were obtained from an adult in good health.

The chain uses TRBV4-1 and TRBJ2-3; no clear D gene. V was cut by 6 bases and J by 2 bases, with 9 bases left in between. CDR1 is MGHRA and CDR2 is YSYEKL in the germline V gene. The CDR3 has 13 residues. Here the CDR3 reads CASSPINTDTQYF. DNA for the CDR3: TGCGCCAGCAGTCCAATTAACACAGATACGCAGTATTTT.

This clone has a handful of counts. The chain carries TRBV5-1 and TRBJ1-3; TRBD1 matches at 10 bases. The CDR3 runs to 15 residues. Trimming removed 4 bases from V and 7 bases from J; junction bases left unmatched: 8. Germline V gene lookup returns CDR1 SGHRS and CDR2 YFSETQ. The CDR3 loop is CASSHGQGEWNTIYF. The DNA for the CDR3 is TGCGCCAGCAGCCACGGACAGGGGGAGTGGAACACCATATATTTT.

The chain employs TRBV5-1 and TRBJ2-6, with D perhaps TRBD2 (7 bases). This CDR3 spans 15 amino acids. Germline CDR1 is SGHRS and CDR2 is YFSETQ. The V and J ends lost 2 bases and 2 bases respectively, with 8 bases between them. CDR3 protein: CASSFGGPGANVLTF. The CDR3, as DNA: TGCGCCAGCAGCTTCGGGGGGCCTGGGGCCAACGTCCTGACTTTC.

The rearrangement joins TRBV28 to TRBJ2-7, with TRBD2 as a possible D gene (6 bases). With 6 bases removed from V and 3 bases from J, the gap between germline ends came to 21 bases. This CDR3 contains 16 residues. Germline V gene sequence: CDR1 MDHEN, CDR2 SYDVKM. CDR3 region: CASSYILTRGFYEQYF. The CDR3 coding sequence is TGTGCCAGCAGCTATATATTGACTAGGGGTTTCTACGAGCAGTACTTC.

The chain has TRBV7-9 and TRBJ2-2; D remains ambiguous. The V gene's germline CDR1 is SEHNR and CDR2 FQNEAQ (reference sequence). Trimming took off 0 bases at V and 1 base at J, with 3 bases between the two ends. The CDR3 covers 14 residues. Here the CDR3 reads CASSLAGNTGELFF. The DNA for the CDR3 is TGTGCCAGCAGCTTAGCGGGGAACACCGGGGAGCTGTTTTTT.

The chain carries TRBV19 and TRBJ1-2; D may be TRBD1 (6 bases). The V gene lost 8 bases and the J gene lost 6 bases, with 19 bases spanning the gap. This CDR3 has 14 amino acids. Germline lookup yields CDR1 LNHDA and CDR2 SQIVND (reference sequence). CDR3 in DNA: TGTGCCAGTGCTCGTCGGACAGATATCCATGGCTACACCTTC. It specifies CASARRTDIHGYTF.

The chain carries TRBV19 and TRBJ1-3; D gene ambiguous. CDR3 length: 11 residues. Per the germline V gene, CDR1 is LNHDA and CDR2 is SQIVND (reference sequence). Trimming removed 11 bases at V and 4 bases at J, with 9 bases between. CDR3 in DNA: TGTGCCGGGAAACAGGGAAACACCATATATTTT. Encoded protein: CAGKQGNTIYF.

V is TRBV18 and J is TRBJ2-7, with 7 positions matching TRBD2. Looked up from germline, CDR1 is KGHSH and CDR2 is LQKENI. V gave up 0 bases and J gave up 4 bases; unmatched junction bases: 6. CDR3 size: 15 residues. CDR3 DNA sequence: TGTGCCAGCTCACCACCGACGGGACTAATTTACGAGCAGTACTTC. Translated, it gives CASSPPTGLIYEQYF.

The genes are TRBV19 and TRBJ1-3; D is unclear. Trimming cost V 7 bases and J 5 bases, with 15 bases left between them. Germline lookup yields CDR1 LNHDA and CDR2 SQIVND (reference sequence). This CDR3 comprises 14 residues. CDR3 coding DNA: TGTGCCAGTATCCCGGATCACGAGAGAAACACCATATATTTT. Its translation: CASIPDHERNTIYF.

The genes are TRBV29-1 and TRBJ2-1, with a possible D match to TRBD2 (5 bases). The germline gives CDR1 SQVTM, CDR2 ANQGSEA. CDR3 length: 15 amino acids. The V gene lost 6 bases and the J gene lost 0 bases, with 15 bases spanning the gap. The CDR3 sequence is CSVRSAGVSYNEQFF. The CDR3, as DNA: TGCAGCGTCCGCTCGGCGGGTGTCTCCTACAATGAGCAGTTCTTC.

The genes are TRBV6-5 and TRBJ2-2; D may be TRBD1 or TRBD2 (5 bases each). The germline V and J ends were trimmed by 7 bases and 6 bases, with 18 bases remaining between them. The CDR3 totals 15 residues. CDR1 and CDR2 (germline): MNHEY, SVGAGI. The chain's CDR3 is CASTDGASSPGELFF. The DNA of the CDR3 is TGTGCCAGCACGGACGGGGCTAGCTCCCCCGGGGAGCTGTTTTTT.

The chain links TRBV18 to TRBJ2-4; 10 bases are a match to TRBD1. Germline V gene data show CDR1 as KGHSH and CDR2 as LQKENI. This CDR3 is 16 amino acids long. J was trimmed by 8 bases and V by 3 bases; bases with no gene match: 10. CDR3 DNA sequence: TGTGCCAGCTCACCCAGCCGGACAGGGGGATTGGACATTCAGTACTTC. Translation gives CASSPSRTGGLDIQYF. The entire variable domain, with the rest obtained from reference TRBV18 and TRBJ2-4, is as follows: NAGVMQNPRHLVRRRGQEARLRCSPMKGHSHVYWYRQLPEEGLKFMVYLQKENIIDESGMPKERFSAEFPKEGPSILRIQQVVRGDSAAYFCASSPSRTGGLDIQYFGAGTRLSVL.